This is a list of T cell receptor beta chains from one sample in a study of shared clonotypes between healthy human individuals. Sequenced by immunoSEQ multiplex PCR; TCRdb stores in-frame clones only, minus some. The sample consists of over a million clones, 75% to 85% of them appearing once. Material: memory CD4+ T cells from PBMCs. All receptors derive from a man younger than 30 in good health. Some clones in this sample may be carry-over from other donors' samples. Each CDR3 is given with its conserved first and last residue. Each record gives: J gene, V gene, clone size, D gene, CDR3 DNA, CDR3 protein. D genes are given only for firm matches. Clone sizes are given selectively: once, few, many, or a class where the clone is expanded.

J: TRBJ1-2
V: TRBV6-5
size: few
D: .
DNA: TGTGCCAGCAGTTACTCTGCGGGGGGCTATGGCTACACCTTC
CDR3: CASSYSAGGYGYTF

J: TRBJ2-1
V: TRBV19
size: .
D: .
DNA: TGTGCCAGTAGTATCGACTACAATGAGCAGTTCTTC
CDR3: CASSIDYNEQFF

J: TRBJ2-3
V: TRBV28
size: .
D: .
DNA: TGTGCCAGCAGTCGGGACGGTAGCACAGATACGCAGTATTTT
CDR3: CASSRDGSTDTQYF

J: TRBJ1-6
V: TRBV5-1
size: .
D: .
DNA: TGCGCCAGCAGCTCCGATTATAATTCACCCCTCCACTTT
CDR3: CASSSDYNSPLHF

J: TRBJ2-2
V: TRBV4-2
size: once
D: .
DNA: TGTGCCAGCAGCCAGGATCCAGTTCAGTTTAGTGGGGAGCTGTTTTTT
CDR3: CASSQDPVQFSGELFF

J: TRBJ1-5
V: TRBV2
size: .
D: .
DNA: TGTGCCAGCAGTGAAGGAGGATATAGCAATCAGCCCCAGCATTTT
CDR3: CASSEGGYSNQPQHF

J: TRBJ2-7
V: TRBV11-3
size: .
D: TRBD1
DNA: TGTGCCAGCAGGCCCTGGGACAGCCAGTCCCCCTACGAGCAGTACTTC
CDR3: CASRPWDSQSPYEQYF

J: TRBJ2-7
V: TRBV7-2
size: .
D: TRBD2
DNA: TGTGCCAGCAGCATTAGCGGGCACTCCTACGAGCAGTACTTC
CDR3: CASSISGHSYEQYF

J: TRBJ2-7
V: TRBV5-3
size: many
D: .
DNA: TGTGCCAGAATCTCATGTGCTGGCCAGGAGCCTTACGAGCAGTACTTC
CDR3: CARISCAGQEPYEQYF

J: TRBJ2-5
V: TRBV7-2
size: .
D: TRBD1
DNA: TGTGCCAGCAGCCGGGACAGAGAGGAGACCCAGTACTTC
CDR3: CASSRDREETQYF

J: TRBJ2-1
V: TRBV5-1
size: .
D: TRBD2
DNA: TGCGCCAGCAGCTTCCTAGCGGGAGCTCTCAATGAGCAGTTCTTC
CDR3: CASSFLAGALNEQFF

J: TRBJ1-4
V: TRBV6-1
size: .
D: TRBD1
DNA: TGTGCCAGCATCCGGACAGGCGATAATGAAAAACTGTTTTTT
CDR3: CASIRTGDNEKLFF

J: TRBJ2-3
V: TRBV6-5
size: .
D: TRBD2
DNA: TGTGCCAGCAGACTAGCGGGATTGGGGGCAGATACGCAGTATTTT
CDR3: CASRLAGLGADTQYF

J: TRBJ2-1
V: TRBV6-1
size: .
D: .
DNA: TGTGCCAGCAGTGTTCCGTCCGCTGAGCAGTTCTTC
CDR3: CASSVPSAEQFF

J: TRBJ2-1
V: TRBV11-2
size: .
D: .
DNA: TGTGCCAGCAGCTTATTTGGCGGGCTCTACAATGAGCAGTTCTTC
CDR3: CASSLFGGLYNEQFF

J: TRBJ1-3
V: TRBV5-1
size: .
D: .
DNA: TGCGCCAGCAGCCCGGGAGGTTCCAGGGCTGGAAACACCATATATTTT
CDR3: CASSPGGSRAGNTIYF

J: TRBJ2-4
V: TRBV6-1
size: .
D: .
DNA: TGTGCCAGCAGTGAAGGGGTCGTGGCCAAAAACATTCAGTACTTC
CDR3: CASSEGVVAKNIQYF

J: TRBJ1-2
V: TRBV5-1
size: .
D: .
DNA: TGCGCCAGCAGCCTAAACATACAGGGCAACTATGGCTACACCTTC
CDR3: CASSLNIQGNYGYTF

J: TRBJ1-1
V: TRBV7-9
size: few
D: .
DNA: TGTGCCAGCAGCTTAGTCCCGGGGGACACTGAAGCTTTCTTT
CDR3: CASSLVPGDTEAFF

J: TRBJ1-1
V: TRBV10-3
size: few
D: .
DNA: TGTGCCATCAGGCAGGTTGGGGGGACGAACACTGAAGCTTTCTTT
CDR3: CAIRQVGGTNTEAFF

J: TRBJ1-1
V: TRBV7-8
size: once
D: .
DNA: TGTGCCAGCAGCCCCACCTCGGGGGCAGGTAACGCTGAAGCTTTCTTT
CDR3: CASSPTSGAGNAEAFF

J: TRBJ2-2
V: TRBV5-1
size: once
D: .
DNA: TGCGCCAGCAGCTTGGTAGTCAGCCAAACTACCGGGGAGCTGTTTTTT
CDR3: CASSLVVSQTTGELFF

J: TRBJ2-2
V: TRBV11-2
size: .
D: .
DNA: TGTGCCAGCAGCTTTCTGGGGATTTCAGGGAGTTGGACCGGGGAGCTGTTTTTT
CDR3: CASSFLGISGSWTGELFF

J: TRBJ2-3
V: TRBV5-1
size: .
D: .
DNA: TGCGCCAGCAGCGTTGTCGGTAGCACAGATACGCAGTATTTT
CDR3: CASSVVGSTDTQYF

J: TRBJ1-4
V: TRBV5-1
size: .
D: .
DNA: TGCGCCAGCAGATCATATGCGTCAGCAACTAATGAAAAACTGTTTTTT
CDR3: CASRSYASATNEKLFF

J: TRBJ1-5
V: TRBV7-9
size: .
D: .
DNA: TGTGCCAGCAGCTTAGACGCTGATCAGCCCCAGCATTTT
CDR3: CASSLDADQPQHF

J: TRBJ2-6
V: TRBV27
size: few
D: .
DNA: TGTGCCAGCAAGGTGGGTTCCTCTGGGGCCAACGTCCTGACTTTC
CDR3: CASKVGSSGANVLTF

J: TRBJ1-2
V: TRBV27
size: .
D: .
DNA: TGTGCCAGCAGTTTTAGAGGACCAGGGCAACTATATGGCTACACCTTC
CDR3: CASSFRGPGQLYGYTF

J: TRBJ2-6
V: TRBV30
size: many
D: .
DNA: TGTGCCCGGGGTAGATCTGGGGCCAACGTCCTGACTTTC
CDR3: CARGRSGANVLTF

J: TRBJ2-5
V: TRBV5-1
size: .
D: TRBD2
DNA: TGCGCCAGCAGCCCGAAGGGACTAGCGGGGTCTCAAGAGACCCAGTACTTC
CDR3: CASSPKGLAGSQETQYF

J: TRBJ1-2
V: TRBV19
size: .
D: TRBD1
DNA: TGTGCCAGTCGACTTGGACAGGGGGCGAACTATGGCTACACCTTC
CDR3: CASRLGQGANYGYTF

J: TRBJ1-1
V: TRBV29-1
size: few
D: .
DNA: TGCAGCGTTGACGAGGGTCCAACTCCCCAAGCTTTCTTT
CDR3: CSVDEGPTPQAFF

J: TRBJ2-3
V: TRBV10-3
size: once
D: TRBD2
DNA: TGTGCCATCAGTGGCGGGGGGGCTACTCGCGTAGATACGCAGTATTTT
CDR3: CAISGGGATRVDTQYF

J: TRBJ1-2
V: TRBV27
size: .
D: .
DNA: TGTGCCAGCAGTTTGGCCCCTGAACCCGCTGGCTACACCTTC
CDR3: CASSLAPEPAGYTF